This TCR beta chain was observed in a study of blood T cell repertoires in COVID-19. Study-wide context: Some COVID-19 samples were acute and others convalescent; all came from the United States, Italy and Spain.

This table comes from immunoSEQ multiplex PCR, and its TCRdb copy is limited to in-frame clones, with some not included. The sample lists approximately 180,000 clones, roughly 87% seen once, with about 2.1% in the top ten. Germline V gene data show CDR1 as MNHEY and CDR2 as SVGEGT. This CDR3 spans 14 amino acids. Deletions cut 5 bases from V and 4 bases from J, with 14 bases between. Study members were between roughly 18 and 90 years old and lived in 20 to 30 US regions. This TCR was recovered from a woman in her thirties or forties with acute COVID-19. The source material was PBMCs or T cells enriched from blood (not recorded which). This chain joins TRBV6-2 or TRBV6-3 and TRBJ1-2, with D tentatively TRBD1 (6 bases). The CDR3 sequence: CASSQHGQSYGYTF. The CDR3 DNA sequence: TGTGCCAGCAGTCAACACGGACAGAGCTATGGCTACACCTTC.